This is a list of T cell receptor beta chains from one sample in a study of regulatory T cells in long-lasting Graves disease. Each CDR3 protein gets one entry after TCRdb re-called the multiplex PCR reads with MiXCR. The sample consists of about 470,000 distinct CDR3 sequences, more than 20% of them appearing once. The starting material was peripheral blood mononuclear cells (PBMCs), obtained when the disease was refractory, from a patient treated with antithyroid drugs. The receptors here all came from a female donor with Graves disease. Each CDR3 is given with its conserved first and last residue. A D gene is named only where the DNA matches it firmly. Expanded clones are given a class, and other clones once, few, many or no size at all.

v_call	d_call	cdr3_length	j_call	clone_size	cdr3_nt	cdr3_aa
TRBV30	-	14	TRBJ2-2	-	TGTGCCTGGAGTGTATGGTTGGGCACCGGGGAGCTGTTTTTT	CAWSVWLGTGELFF
TRBV11-2	TRBD2	20	TRBJ2-7	many	TGTGCCAGCAGCGTAACAATGGGACTAGCGGGGTTCCGTCGTTCCTACGAGCAGTACTTC	CASSVTMGLAGFRRSYEQYF
TRBV5-1	-	15	TRBJ1-1	-	TGCGCCAGCAGCTTGAGGGTCCCAGGGGCCGGTGAAGCTTTCTTT	CASSLRVPGAGEAFF
TRBV2	-	12	TRBJ1-2	many	TGTGCCAGCATATCCTTCAGTGGGGGCTACACCTTC	CASISFSGGYTF
TRBV2	TRBD1	15	TRBJ1-5	many	TGTGCCAGCAGTCCGGGACAGGGATTCAATCAGCCCCAGCATTTT	CASSPGQGFNQPQHF
TRBV2	-	15	TRBJ2-4	-	TGTGCCAGCAGTGATGGGGGGCGAAGCAAAAACATTCAGTACTTC	CASSDGGRSKNIQYF
TRBV29-1	-	10	TRBJ1-2	many	TGCAGCGTTGAAGATCAGGGGCGGACCTTC	CSVEDQGRTF
TRBV9	-	13	TRBJ1-1	-	TGTGCCAGCACCTTAGCCATCACGGGTGAAGCTTTCTTT	CASTLAITGEAFF
TRBV11-2	TRBD1	13	TRBJ2-7	-	TGCGCCAGCAGCGCACAGGGGGTGGGCGAGCAGTACTTC	CASSAQGVGEQYF
TRBV6-5	-	15	TRBJ1-3	many	TGTGCCAGCAGTTACCGGGGACTCTCTGGAAACACCATATATTTT	CASSYRGLSGNTIYF
TRBV12-5	-	13	TRBJ2-7	many	TGTGCTTTGGGTGGGTTCCTCCTCTACGAGCAGTACTTC	CALGGFLLYEQYF
TRBV28	TRBD1	15	TRBJ2-5	many	TGTGCCAGCAGTCACCAGACAGGGACCCAAGAGACCCAGTACTTC	CASSHQTGTQETQYF
TRBV28	-	17	TRBJ1-2	many	TGTGCCAGCAGTTTCGTGGACAGACGTTTCAGGATATATGGCTACACCTTC	CASSFVDRRFRIYGYTF